This TCR beta chain was found in a study of Ad26.COV2.S vaccination and SARS-CoV-2 variants. A remark on this clone: Its antigen is not identified.

TCRdb's table, derived via immunoSEQ multiplex PCR, lists solely in-frame clones and lacks some. The sample yields under 150,000 clones, 75% to 90% seen once. The study, taken as a whole, reports: Those who received the vaccine showed greater spike-specific TCR breadth than those given placebo. The TCR-based breadth and depth measures might underestimate overall T cell responses. Participants given vaccine showed non-spike TCR breadth similar to that of placebo recipients. Reported post-vaccination CD8+ and CD4+ T cell responses to spike showed substantial breadth.

Per the germline V gene, CDR1 is SGDLS and CDR2 is YYNGEE. This CDR3 region has 13 residues. Trimming stripped 7 bases from V and 0 bases from J, with 11 bases between. This chain links TRBV9 with TRBJ2-7; D may correspond to TRBD1 or TRBD2 (5 bases each). The material sequenced was peripheral blood, taken after recovery from COVID-19. The receptor was derived from a human donor who had recovered from COVID-19. In DNA form, the CDR3 reads TGTGCCAGCTCCCGGGACGGCTCCTACGAGCAGTACTTC. Amino acid sequence: CASSRDGSYEQYF.